The 27 T cell receptor beta chains presented below share a single source sample, sequenced in a study of blood T cell repertoires in COVID-19. Sequenced by immunoSEQ multiplex PCR; TCRdb stores in-frame clones only, minus some. The sample carries under 350,000 clones, 65% to 90% recorded once. The sequencing sample was made of peripheral blood. The receptors were gathered from a human donor in a cohort sampled during active COVID-19.

This clone was counted a few times. The V call is TRBV5-1, the J call TRBJ1-6, with D unclear. V lost 0 bases and J 5 bases, leaving 9 bases between the germline ends. Per germline, CDR1 SGHRS and CDR2 YFSETQ. The length of the CDR3 is 15 residues. The CDR3 DNA follows: TGCGCCAGCAGCTTGGCCGCGCGGGATAATTCACCCCTCCACTTT. Translation gives CASSLAARDNSPLHF.

As DNA, the CDR3 is TGTGCCAGCAGCTTGGAAGGGGACAGGGCGTACGAGCAGTACTTC. This codes for CASSLEGDRAYEQYF. The chain couples TRBV5-8 to TRBJ2-7; TRBD1 matches 9 bases. V dropped 0 bases and J dropped 4; count of bases not matched to a gene: 5. Germline V gene data show CDR1 as SGHTS and CDR2 as YDEGEE. This CDR3 region has 15 residues.

The sample holds one count of this clone. The genes are TRBV11-2 and TRBJ1-1, with a tentative D call TRBD1 (6 bases). The V end lost 5 bases, the J end lost 1 base, and 20 bases lay between the germline ends. This CDR3 region has 17 residues. Germline values: CDR1 SGHAT, CDR2 FQNNGV. Here the CDR3 reads CASSARGGQVGNTEAFF. Written as DNA, the CDR3 is TGTGCCAGCAGCGCCAGAGGGGGTCAAGTAGGGAACACTGAAGCTTTCTTT.

This rearrangement joins TRBV2 to TRBJ1-1, with D maybe TRBD1 (5 bases). The CDR3 sequence is 15 residues long. CDR1 and CDR2 (germline): SNHLY, FYNNEI. The V end lost 4 bases, the J end lost 1 base, and 13 bases lay between the germline ends. CDR3 nucleotide sequence: TGTGCCAGCAGTGCGGGTAGGACATGGAACACTGAAGCTTTCTTT. Its translation is CASSAGRTWNTEAFF.

V usage is TRBV2 and J usage is TRBJ2-1; D is possibly TRBD2 (5 bases). Trimming removed 2 bases from V and 3 bases from J, with 20 bases in between. The germline gives CDR1 SNHLY, CDR2 FYNNEI. The CDR3 contains 18 residues. This chain's CDR3 is CASSEKELRRWGYNEQFF. CDR3 bases: TGTGCCAGCAGTGAAAAGGAGCTTAGGAGGTGGGGCTACAATGAGCAGTTCTTC.

This clone was counted a single time. This chain connects TRBV6-5 to TRBJ2-7, with D possibly being TRBD2 (5 bases). Germline V gives CDR1 MNHEY, CDR2 SVGAGI. The length of the CDR3 is 14 residues. Trimming pared 1 base from V and 5 bases from J, leaving 12 bases between. The CDR3 here is CASSYYGNGDEQYF. CDR3 bases: TGTGCCAGCAGTTACTACGGGAACGGAGACGAGCAGTACTTC.

This chain uses TRBV30 with TRBJ1-1, with 9 bases that match TRBD1. The CDR3 consists of 13 residues. Germline CDR1 is GTSNPN and CDR2 is SVGIG (reference sequence). V lost 5 bases to trimming and J lost 6 bases; unmatched junction nucleotides: 7. The CDR3 sequence: CAWGWGQGPEAFF. The CDR3 DNA reads TGTGCCTGGGGCTGGGGACAGGGTCCTGAAGCTTTCTTT.

V is TRBV29-1 and J is TRBJ1-1; the D gene is possibly TRBD1 (5 bases). The CDR3 runs to 13 residues. Trimming shortened V by 4 bases and J by 0 bases, and 9 bases separated the two germline ends. Germline V gene data show CDR1 as SQVTM and CDR2 as ANQGSEA. CDR3 DNA: TGCAGCGTTGTAGGGGAATTGAACACTGAAGCTTTCTTT. Its translation: CSVVGELNTEAFF. The variable domain in full, with the rest retrieved from reference TRBV29-1 and TRBJ1-1, is SAVISQKPSRDICQRGTSLTIQCQVDSQVTMMFWYRQQPGQSLTLIATANQGSEATYESGFVIDKFPISRPNLTFSTLTVSNMSPEDSSIYLCSVVGELNTEAFFGQGTRLTVV.

This clone was found once. This rearrangement joins TRBV6-5 to TRBJ1-2, with 9 nucleotides matching TRBD1. The CDR3 runs to 13 residues. Germline V gene lookup returns CDR1 MNHEY and CDR2 SVGAGI. V dropped 6 bases and J dropped 8; count of bases not matched to a gene: 7. Here the CDR3 DNA reads TGTGCCAGCAGCCTGGGACAGGGTAAAGGCTACACCTTC. The encoded protein is CASSLGQGKGYTF.

The chain joins TRBV15 to TRBJ2-3, with 7 positions matching TRBD2. CDR1 is LNHNV, CDR2 YYDKDF, per germline (reference sequence). The CDR3 sequence is 15 residues long. Unmatched junction bases numbered 9, after V lost 5 bases and J lost 4 bases. Here the CDR3 reads CATSEDSRGADTQYF. For the CDR3, the DNA is TGTGCCACCAGCGAAGACTCCCGGGGGGCAGATACGCAGTATTTT.

This chain connects TRBV3-1 (or the pseudogene TRBV3-2) to TRBJ2-2; the D is unclear. Trimming removed 5 bases from V and 1 base from J, with 11 bases in between. CDR1 is LGHDT and CDR2 is YNNKEL in the germline V gene (reference sequence). The CDR3 length is 15 residues. The CDR3 protein is CASSSRPENTGELFF. Here the CDR3 DNA reads TGTGCCAGCAGCTCCAGGCCAGAGAACACCGGGGAGCTGTTTTTT.

The V and J genes are TRBV5-1 and TRBJ2-2; TRBD1 matches at 10 bases. CDR3 length: 17 residues. The germline CDR1 and CDR2 sequences are SGHRS and YFSETQ. V shed 1 base and J 5 bases; nucleotides not matched to a gene: 8. The CDR3 sequence is CASSLPGTGVGTGELFF. The CDR3 nucleotides are TGCGCCAGCAGCTTGCCCGGGACAGGGGTGGGAACCGGGGAGCTGTTTTTT.

Details on this clone: One end of the junction fails to match germline, which may point to a read error. J is TRBJ2-3 and V is TRBV19, with D perhaps matching TRBD1 (5 bases). CDR3 length equals 14 residues. The germline CDR1 and CDR2 sequences are LNHDA and SQIVND (reference sequence). The CDR3 spells CASSQSSPTVTQYF. The CDR3 DNA reads TGTGCCAGTAGCCAATCGTCCCCGACAGTTACGCAGTATTTT.

The chain carries TRBV9 and TRBJ2-5; 8 bases are a match to TRBD2. CDR3 length equals 15 residues. V was clipped by 3 bases and J by 5 bases; unmatched bases: 9. Germline values: CDR1 SGDLS, CDR2 YYNGEE. The CDR3 here is CASSASAGAGETQYF. The CDR3 nucleotides read TGTGCCAGCAGCGCGTCAGCGGGGGCCGGGGAGACCCAGTACTTC.

The rearrangement links TRBV2 to TRBJ2-7; possibly TRBD1 for D (5 bases). V dropped 9 bases and J dropped 0 bases, with 18 bases sitting between them. Germline CDR1 and CDR2: SNHLY and FYNNEI. CDR3 length: 15 amino acids. The CDR3 nucleotides read TGTGCCAGTCATATTGACAGCCGAAGCTCCTACGAGCAGTACTTC. As protein: CASHIDSRSSYEQYF.

V usage is TRBV19 and J usage is TRBJ1-1; D ambiguous. The CDR3 loop spans 16 amino acids. Deletions cut 0 bases from V and 2 bases from J, with 13 bases between. Germline V gene data show CDR1 as LNHDA and CDR2 as SQIVND (reference sequence). The CDR3 nucleotides read TGTGCCAGTAGTATAGATTCAGAGGGTTTAAACACTGAAGCTTTCTTT. Protein: CASSIDSEGLNTEAFF.

J is TRBJ2-1 and V is TRBV7-8; TRBD2 might be the D (6 bases). V lost 4 bases and J 3 bases, leaving 13 bases between the germline ends. The CDR3 contains 15 residues. CDR1 and CDR2 from the germline V gene are SGHVS and FQNEAQ. CDR3 region: CASSSRLGRYNEQFF. CDR3 nucleotide sequence: TGTGCCAGCAGCTCACGACTAGGGCGCTACAATGAGCAGTTCTTC.

The J gene is TRBJ1-4, the V gene TRBV6-5; the match to TRBD1 covers 7 bases. The germline V gene encodes CDR1 MNHEY and CDR2 SVGAGI. The CDR3 is 12 residues long. V gave up 5 bases and J gave up 8 bases; unmatched junction bases: 2. The CDR3 loop is CASSQQGEKLFF. CDR3 coding DNA: TGTGCCAGCAGTCAACAGGGGGAAAAACTGTTTTTT.

V is TRBV11-1 and J is TRBJ1-2; perhaps TRBD1 as D (5 bases). The V and J ends lost 4 bases and 8 bases respectively, with 14 bases between them. The CDR3 has 13 residues. Germline assignment: CDR1 SGHAT and CDR2 FQDESV (reference sequence). The CDR3 nucleotides read TGTGCCAGCAGCTCGCAGGGTTTCTGGGGCTACACCTTC. It codes for CASSSQGFWGYTF.

This clone came up once. The chain employs TRBV30 and TRBJ2-1; 9 bases map to TRBD2. V shed 5 bases and J 7 bases; nucleotides not matched to a gene: 9. This CDR3 has 14 amino acids. Germline CDR1 is GTSNPN and CDR2 is SVGIG (reference sequence). The CDR3 protein is CAWAGTSLTNEQFF. The CDR3 nucleotides are TGTGCCTGGGCCGGGACTAGCCTTACTAATGAGCAGTTCTTC.

The J gene is TRBJ2-3, the V gene TRBV7-9; 11 bases are a match to TRBD2. The germline V gene encodes CDR1 SEHNR and CDR2 FQNEAQ (reference sequence). V shed 5 bases, J shed 5 bases, and the junction held 3 bases outside the gene matches. The CDR3 contains 14 residues. CDR3 residues: CASSPSGGIDTQYF. The CDR3 nucleotides read TGTGCCAGCAGCCCTAGCGGGGGGATAGATACGCAGTATTTT.

The V call is TRBV6-5, the J call TRBJ2-1; 7 bases fit TRBD2. J gave up 6 bases and V 4 bases, and 3 bases lay outside the gene matches. Germline CDR1 and CDR2: MNHEY and SVGAGI. The CDR3 extends over 13 amino acids. CDR3: CASSSRTSNEQFF. The CDR3 DNA reads as TGTGCCAGCAGTTCCAGGACTAGCAATGAGCAGTTCTTC.

The chain has TRBV19 and TRBJ2-7, with TRBD1 matching over 11 bases. Germline-derived CDR1 and CDR2 are LNHDA and SQIVND (reference sequence). V trimming: 5 bases; J trimming: 7 bases; junction bases outside the gene matches: 7. The CDR3 length is 14 residues. For the CDR3, the DNA is TGTGCCAGTAGTCACGGACAGGGGGCATGGGAGCAGTACTTC. This sequence encodes CASSHGQGAWEQYF.

This clone was found many times. The chain recombines TRBV25-1 with TRBJ2-7; no clear D gene. Trimming removed 4 bases at V and 2 bases at J, with 9 bases between. Germline CDR1 MGHDK, CDR2 SYGVNS. The CDR3 is 13 residues long. The CDR3: CASSGTETYEQYF. The CDR3 nucleotides read TGTGCCAGCAGTGGAACAGAAACCTACGAGCAGTACTTC.

The chain couples TRBV14 to TRBJ1-3; no clear D gene. The CDR3 spans 14 residues. CDR1 is SGHDN and CDR2 is FVKESK in the germline V gene. V lost 2 bases, J lost 4 bases, and 9 bases lay in between. In nucleotides, the CDR3 is TGTGCCAGCAGCCAATCCCGCGGAGGAAACACCATATATTTT. Protein product: CASSQSRGGNTIYF.

The V gene is TRBV6-5, the J gene TRBJ2-1, with 12 bases that match TRBD2. The germline V gene has CDR1 MNHEY and CDR2 SVGAGI. Germline trimming cut 6 bases from V and 9 bases from J; bases unmatched to any gene: 6. This CDR3 has 14 amino acids. CDR3 sequence (DNA): TGTGCCAGCAGAAGGACTAGCGGGGTCCTTGAGCAGTTCTTC. Residues: CASRRTSGVLEQFF.

The V call is TRBV5-4, the J call TRBJ2-7, with 8 bases lining up with TRBD1. The CDR3 contains 13 residues. Germline CDR1 is SGHNT and CDR2 is YYREEE (reference sequence). J lost 3 bases, V lost 4 bases, and 3 bases had no gene match. The CDR3 loop reads CASSTGGNYEQYF. The DNA of the CDR3 is TGTGCCAGCAGCACAGGGGGTAACTACGAGCAGTACTTC.